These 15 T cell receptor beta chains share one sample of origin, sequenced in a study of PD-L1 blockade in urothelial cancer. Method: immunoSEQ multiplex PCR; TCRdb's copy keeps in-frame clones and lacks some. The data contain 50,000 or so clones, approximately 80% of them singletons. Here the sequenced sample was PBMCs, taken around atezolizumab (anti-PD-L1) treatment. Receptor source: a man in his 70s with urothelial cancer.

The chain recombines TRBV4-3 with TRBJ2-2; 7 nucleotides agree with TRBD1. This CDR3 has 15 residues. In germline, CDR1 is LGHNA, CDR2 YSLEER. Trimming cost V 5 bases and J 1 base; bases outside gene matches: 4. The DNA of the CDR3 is TGCGCCAGCAGCTCCCGACAGGGGAACACCGGGGAGCTGTTTTTT. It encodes CASSSRQGNTGELFF.

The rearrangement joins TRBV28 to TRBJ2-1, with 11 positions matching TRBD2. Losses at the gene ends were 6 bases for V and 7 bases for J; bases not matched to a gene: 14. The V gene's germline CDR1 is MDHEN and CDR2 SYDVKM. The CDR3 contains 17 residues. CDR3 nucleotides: TGTGCCAGCAGCTCCCTACAAGGACTAGCGGGCTTAAATGAGCAGTTCTTC. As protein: CASSSLQGLAGLNEQFF. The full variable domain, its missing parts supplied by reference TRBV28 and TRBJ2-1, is DVKVTQSSRYLVKRTGEKVFLECVQDMDHENMFWYRQDPGLGLRLIYFSYDVKMKEKGDIPEGYSVSREKKERFSLILESASTNQTSMYLCASSSLQGLAGLNEQFFGPGTRLTVL.

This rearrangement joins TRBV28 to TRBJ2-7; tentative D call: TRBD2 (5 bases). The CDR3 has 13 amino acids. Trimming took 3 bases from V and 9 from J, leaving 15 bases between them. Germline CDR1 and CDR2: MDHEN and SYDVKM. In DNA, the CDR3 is TGTGCCAGCAGTTTTAGGGTTCCGAGCGGGCAGTACTTC. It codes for CASSFRVPSGQYF.

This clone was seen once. The CDR3 DNA reads TGTGCCAGCAGTGGGCAGACAGGGGGCAGCGCAGATACGCAGTATTTT. Translating it yields CASSGQTGGSADTQYF. The V gene is TRBV25-1, the J gene TRBJ2-3; 10 bases line up with TRBD1. Trimming at V came to 4 bases and at J to 4 bases, leaving 8 bases not matched to a gene. The CDR3 is 16 residues long. Germline assignment: CDR1 MGHDK and CDR2 SYGVNS.

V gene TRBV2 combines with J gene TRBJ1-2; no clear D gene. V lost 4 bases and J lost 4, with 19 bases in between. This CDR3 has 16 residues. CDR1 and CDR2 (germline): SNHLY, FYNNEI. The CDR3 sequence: CASSVLTDSVGYGYTF. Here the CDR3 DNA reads TGTGCCAGCAGTGTCCTGACCGACTCCGTCGGCTATGGCTACACCTTC.

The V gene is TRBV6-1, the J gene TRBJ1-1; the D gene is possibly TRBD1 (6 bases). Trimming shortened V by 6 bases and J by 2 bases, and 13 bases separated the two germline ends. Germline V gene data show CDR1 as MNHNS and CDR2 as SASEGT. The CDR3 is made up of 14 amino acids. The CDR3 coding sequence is TGTGCCAGCAGCGCATGGACAGCCAACACTGAAGCTTTCTTT. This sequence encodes CASSAWTANTEAFF.

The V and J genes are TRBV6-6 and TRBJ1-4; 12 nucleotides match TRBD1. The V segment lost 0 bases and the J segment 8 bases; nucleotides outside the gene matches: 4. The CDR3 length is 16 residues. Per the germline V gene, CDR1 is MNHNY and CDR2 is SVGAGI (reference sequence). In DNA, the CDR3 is TGTGCCAGCAGTTACTCTACCGGGACAGGGGGCGAAAAACTGTTTTTT. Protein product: CASSYSTGTGGEKLFF.

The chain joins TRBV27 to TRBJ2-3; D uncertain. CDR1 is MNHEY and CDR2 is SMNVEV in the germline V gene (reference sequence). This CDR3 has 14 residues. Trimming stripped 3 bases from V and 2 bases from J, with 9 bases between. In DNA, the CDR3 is TGTGCCAGCAGTTTCCTCAGACTCACAGATACGCAGTATTTT. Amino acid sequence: CASSFLRLTDTQYF.

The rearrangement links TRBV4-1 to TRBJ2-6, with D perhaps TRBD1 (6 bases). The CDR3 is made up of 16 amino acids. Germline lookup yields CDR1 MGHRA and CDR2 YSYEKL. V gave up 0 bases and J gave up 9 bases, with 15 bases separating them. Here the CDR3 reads CASSQDPPGDGNVLTF. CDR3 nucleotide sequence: TGCGCCAGCAGCCAAGACCCCCCAGGGGATGGCAACGTCCTGACTTTC.

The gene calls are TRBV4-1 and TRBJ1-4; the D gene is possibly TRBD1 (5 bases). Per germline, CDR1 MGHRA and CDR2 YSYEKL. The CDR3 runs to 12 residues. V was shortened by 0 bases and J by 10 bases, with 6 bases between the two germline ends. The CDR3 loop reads CASSQEGGKLFF. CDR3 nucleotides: TGCGCCAGCAGCCAAGAGGGGGGAAAACTGTTTTTT.

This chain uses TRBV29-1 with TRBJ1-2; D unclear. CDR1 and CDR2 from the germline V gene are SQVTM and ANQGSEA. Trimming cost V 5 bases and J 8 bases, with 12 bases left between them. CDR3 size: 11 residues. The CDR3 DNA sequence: TGCAGCGTTCGGGAGGGCCAAGGCTACACCTTC. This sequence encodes CSVREGQGYTF.

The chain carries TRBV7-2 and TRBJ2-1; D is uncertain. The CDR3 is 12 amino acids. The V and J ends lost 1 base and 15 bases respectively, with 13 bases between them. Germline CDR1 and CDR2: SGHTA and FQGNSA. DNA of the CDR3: TGTGCCAGCAGCTTAGATACCTATTACCTGTTCTTC. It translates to CASSLDTYYLFF.

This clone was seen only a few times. The CDR3 coding sequence is TGCGCCAGCAGCCCCAGCCAACAGGGCTCTGGAAACACCATATATTTT. It is translated as CASSPSQQGSGNTIYF. The chain uses TRBV4-1 and TRBJ1-3, with D possibly being TRBD1 (6 bases). CDR3 size: 16 residues. Looked up from germline, CDR1 is MGHRA and CDR2 is YSYEKL. Trimming removed 4 bases from V and 0 bases from J, with 13 bases in between.

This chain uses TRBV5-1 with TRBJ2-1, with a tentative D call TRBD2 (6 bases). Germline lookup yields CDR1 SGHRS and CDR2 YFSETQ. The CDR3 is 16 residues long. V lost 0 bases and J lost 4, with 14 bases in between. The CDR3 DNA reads TGCGCCAGCAGCTTGGAGGGGACTCCTTCGTACAATGAGCAGTTCTTC. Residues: CASSLEGTPSYNEQFF.

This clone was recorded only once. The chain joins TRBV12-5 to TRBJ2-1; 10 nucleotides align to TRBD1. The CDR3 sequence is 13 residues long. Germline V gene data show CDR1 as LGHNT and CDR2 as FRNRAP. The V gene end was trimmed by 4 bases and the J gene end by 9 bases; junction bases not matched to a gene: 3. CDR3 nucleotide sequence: TGTGCTAGTGGTTCAGGACAGGGGGTTGAGCAGTTCTTC. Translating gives CASGSGQGVEQFF.